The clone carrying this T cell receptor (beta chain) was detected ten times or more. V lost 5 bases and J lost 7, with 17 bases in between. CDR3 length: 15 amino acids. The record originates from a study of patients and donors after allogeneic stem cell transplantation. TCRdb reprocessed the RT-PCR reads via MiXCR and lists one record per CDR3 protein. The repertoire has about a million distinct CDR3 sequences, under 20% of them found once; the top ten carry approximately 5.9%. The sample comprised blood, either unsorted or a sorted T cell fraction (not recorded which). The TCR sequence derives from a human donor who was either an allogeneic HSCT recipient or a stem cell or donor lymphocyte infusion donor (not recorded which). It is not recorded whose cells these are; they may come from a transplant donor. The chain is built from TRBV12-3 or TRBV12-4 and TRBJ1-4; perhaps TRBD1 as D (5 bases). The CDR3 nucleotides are TGTGCCAGCAGTCTACTTGGGACGGGGGGTGAAAAACTGTTTTTT. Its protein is CASSLLGTGGEKLFF.